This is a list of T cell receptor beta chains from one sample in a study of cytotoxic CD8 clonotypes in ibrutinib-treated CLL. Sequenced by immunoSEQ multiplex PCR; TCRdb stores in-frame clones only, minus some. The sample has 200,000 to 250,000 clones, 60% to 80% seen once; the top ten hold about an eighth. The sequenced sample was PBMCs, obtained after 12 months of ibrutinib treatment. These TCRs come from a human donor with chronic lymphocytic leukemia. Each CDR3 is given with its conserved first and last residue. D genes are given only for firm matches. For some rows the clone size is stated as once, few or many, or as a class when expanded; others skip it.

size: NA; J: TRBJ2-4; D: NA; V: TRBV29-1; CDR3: CSVESSYGNIQYF; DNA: TGCAGCGTTGAATCTAGCTACGGAAACATTCAGTACTTC
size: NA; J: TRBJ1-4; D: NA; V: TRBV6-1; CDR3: CASSEAFGQGLTNEKLFF; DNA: TGTGCCAGCAGTGAAGCGTTCGGTCAGGGCCTCACTAATGAAAAACTGTTTTTT
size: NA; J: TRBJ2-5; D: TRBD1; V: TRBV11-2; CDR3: CASSSPGQGETQYF; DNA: TGTGCCAGCAGCTCACCGGGACAGGGAGAGACCCAGTACTTC
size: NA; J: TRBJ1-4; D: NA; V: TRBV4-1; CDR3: CASRPGPFSSVLFF; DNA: TGCGCCAGCAGGCCCGGGCCCTTTTCCTCAGTGCTGTTTTTT
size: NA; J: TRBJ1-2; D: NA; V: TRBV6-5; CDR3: CASSYGTANYGYTF; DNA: TGTGCCAGCAGTTACGGGACGGCTAACTATGGCTACACCTTC
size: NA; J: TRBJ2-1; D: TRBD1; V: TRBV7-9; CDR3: CASSTASRDSRYNEQFF; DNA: TGTGCCAGCAGCACCGCCTCCCGGGACAGCCGTTACAATGAGCAGTTCTTC
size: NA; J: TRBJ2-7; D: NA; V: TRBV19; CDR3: CASSIEGEQYF; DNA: TGTGCCAGTAGTATAGAGGGAGAGCAGTACTTC
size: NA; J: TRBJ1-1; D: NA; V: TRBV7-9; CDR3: CASSPTGGGVNTEAFF; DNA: TGTGCCAGCAGCCCAACCGGGGGGGGCGTGAACACTGAAGCTTTCTTT
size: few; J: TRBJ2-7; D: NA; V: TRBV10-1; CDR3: CASSPRDSPGEQYF; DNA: TGCGCCAGCAGTCCACGGGACTCCCCAGGCGAGCAGTACTTC
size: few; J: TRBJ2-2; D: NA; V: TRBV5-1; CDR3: CASRSGVPTGELFF; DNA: TGCGCCAGCAGGTCAGGAGTTCCCACGGGGGAGCTGTTTTTT
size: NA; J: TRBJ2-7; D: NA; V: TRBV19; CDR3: CASSKKVGYEQYF; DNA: TGTGCCAGTAGTAAAAAGGTGGGCTACGAGCAGTACTTC
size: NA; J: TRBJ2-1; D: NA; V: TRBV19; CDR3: CASSGIGIIGEQFF; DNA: TGTGCCAGTAGTGGGATCGGGATCATAGGTGAGCAGTTCTTC
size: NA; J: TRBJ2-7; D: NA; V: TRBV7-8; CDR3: CASSLVGRAANSYEQYF; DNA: TGTGCCAGCAGCTTAGTAGGTCGGGCAGCCAACTCCTACGAGCAGTACTTC
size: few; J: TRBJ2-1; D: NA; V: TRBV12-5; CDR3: CASGLDIGAYNEQFF; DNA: TGTGCTAGTGGGCTAGACATAGGAGCTTACAATGAGCAGTTCTTC
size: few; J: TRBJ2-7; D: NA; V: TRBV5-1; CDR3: CASKDSGTYEQYF; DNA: TGCGCCAGCAAGGACAGCGGAACCTACGAGCAGTACTTC
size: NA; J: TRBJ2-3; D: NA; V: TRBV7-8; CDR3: CASSLDSRSTDTQYF; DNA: TGTGCCAGCAGCTTAGATAGCAGGAGCACAGATACGCAGTATTTT
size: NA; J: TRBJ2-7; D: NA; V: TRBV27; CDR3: CASSLGRGSREQYF; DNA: TGTGCCAGCAGTTTGGGCAGGGGATCTCGCGAGCAGTACTTC
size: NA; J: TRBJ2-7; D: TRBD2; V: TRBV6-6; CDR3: CASSYIGGEYEQYF; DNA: TGTGCCAGCAGTTACATCGGGGGGGAGTACGAGCAGTACTTC
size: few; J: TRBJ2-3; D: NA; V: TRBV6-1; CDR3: CASSGFGVGDTQYF; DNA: TGTGCCAGCAGTGGTTTCGGGGTCGGAGATACGCAGTATTTT
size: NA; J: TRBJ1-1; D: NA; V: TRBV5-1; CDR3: CASSPSETNTEAFF; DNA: TGCGCCAGCAGCCCCTCAGAGACGAACACTGAAGCTTTCTTT
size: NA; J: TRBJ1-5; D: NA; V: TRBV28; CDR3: CASSSMPRGGGGYSNQPQHF; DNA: TGTGCCAGCAGTTCGATGCCCCGCGGGGGTGGGGGGTATAGCAATCAGCCCCAGCATTTT
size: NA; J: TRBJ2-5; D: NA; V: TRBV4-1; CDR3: CASSQGQGRQETQYF; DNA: TGCGCCAGCAGCCAAGGTCAGGGTCGACAAGAGACCCAGTACTTC
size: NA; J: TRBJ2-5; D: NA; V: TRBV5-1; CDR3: CASSFLGTPQETQYF; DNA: TGCGCCAGCAGCTTCCTCGGGACTCCACAAGAGACCCAGTACTTC
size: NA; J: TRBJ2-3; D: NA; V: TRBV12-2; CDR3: CASRLPGKCTDTQYF; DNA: TGTGCAAGTCGCCTCCCCGGGAAGTGCACAGATACGCAGTATTTT
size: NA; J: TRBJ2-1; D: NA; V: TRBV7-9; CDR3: CASSLIGSHEQFF; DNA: TGTGCCAGCAGCTTGATTGGTAGCCATGAGCAGTTCTTC
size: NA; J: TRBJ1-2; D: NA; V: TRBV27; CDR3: CASSSADTGIGGYTF; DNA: TGTGCCAGCAGTTCGGCGGACACGGGTATCGGTGGCTACACCTTC
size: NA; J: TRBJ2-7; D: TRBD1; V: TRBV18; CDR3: CASSPQTGASSYEQYF; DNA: TGTGCCAGCTCACCGCAGACAGGGGCGAGCTCCTACGAGCAGTACTTC
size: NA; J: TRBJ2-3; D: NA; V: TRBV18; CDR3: CASSPPRTGSDLTDTQYF; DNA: TGTGCCAGCTCACCACCTAGAACAGGGTCTGATCTAACAGATACGCAGTATTTT
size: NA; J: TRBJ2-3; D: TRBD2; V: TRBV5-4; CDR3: CASMREWEDTQYF; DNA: TGTGCCAGCATGCGGGAGTGGGAAGATACGCAGTATTTT
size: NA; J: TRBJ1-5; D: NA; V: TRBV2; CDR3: CASSPGNRKQPQHF; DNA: TGTGCCAGCAGCCCAGGGAATAGAAAACAGCCCCAGCATTTT
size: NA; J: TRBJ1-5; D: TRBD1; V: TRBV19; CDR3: CASSVTGAGNQPQHF; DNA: TGTGCCAGTAGTGTGACAGGGGCTGGCAATCAGCCCCAGCATTTT
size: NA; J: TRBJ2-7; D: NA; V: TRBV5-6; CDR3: CASSLGRAPIYEQYF; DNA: TGTGCCAGCAGCTTGGGGCGGGCCCCCATCTACGAGCAGTACTTC
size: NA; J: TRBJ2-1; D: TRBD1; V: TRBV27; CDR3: CASSFRTGSNEQFF; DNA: TGTGCCAGCAGTTTCAGGACAGGATCCAATGAGCAGTTCTTC
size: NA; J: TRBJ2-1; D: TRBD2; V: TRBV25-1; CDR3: CASSDMASGRNEQFF; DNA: TGTGCCAGCAGTGATATGGCTAGCGGGAGAAATGAGCAGTTCTTC
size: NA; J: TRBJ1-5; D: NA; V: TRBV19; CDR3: CASIWKSGAYNQPQHF; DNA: TGTGCCTCGATATGGAAGAGCGGGGCATACAATCAGCCCCAGCATTTT
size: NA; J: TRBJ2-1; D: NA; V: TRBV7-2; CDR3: CASFGSYNEQFF; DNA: TGTGCCAGCTTCGGTTCCTACAATGAGCAGTTCTTC
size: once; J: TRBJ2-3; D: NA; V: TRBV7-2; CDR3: CASSLVVGATDTQYF; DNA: TGTGCCAGCAGCTTAGTAGTCGGGGCCACAGATACGCAGTATTTT
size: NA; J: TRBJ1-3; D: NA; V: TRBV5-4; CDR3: CASSLESGNTIYF; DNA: TGTGCCAGCAGCTTGGAGTCTGGAAACACCATATATTTT
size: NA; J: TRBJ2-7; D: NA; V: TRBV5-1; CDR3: CASSLNRDTASYEQYF; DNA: TGCGCCAGCAGCTTGAACCGGGACACCGCTTCCTACGAGCAGTACTTC
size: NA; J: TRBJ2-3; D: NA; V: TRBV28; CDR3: CASSLSLFSTDTQYF; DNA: TGTGCCAGCAGTTTATCCCTATTTAGCACAGATACGCAGTATTTT
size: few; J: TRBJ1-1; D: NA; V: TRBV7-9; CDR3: CASSSRPDEAFF; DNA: TGTGCCAGCAGCTCAAGACCAGATGAAGCTTTCTTT
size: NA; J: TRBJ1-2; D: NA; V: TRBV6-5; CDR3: CASSYSNQGGDGYTF; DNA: TGTGCCAGCAGTTACTCGAACCAGGGAGGTGATGGCTACACCTTC
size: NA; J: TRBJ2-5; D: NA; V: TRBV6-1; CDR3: CASSEFTVQETQYF; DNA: TGTGCCAGCAGTGAATTTACGGTTCAAGAGACCCAGTACTTC
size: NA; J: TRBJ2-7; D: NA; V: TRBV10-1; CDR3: CASSPGGINEQYF; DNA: TGCGCCAGCAGTCCTGGGGGGATTAACGAGCAGTACTTC
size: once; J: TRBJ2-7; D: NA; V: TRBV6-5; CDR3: CASALNRVSYEQYF; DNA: TGTGCCAGTGCCCTTAACAGGGTCTCCTACGAGCAGTACTTC